The T cell receptor beta chain under discussion was sequenced for a study of shared clonotypes between healthy human individuals (dated by TCRdb to about 2020). Notes on the research overall: The cohort comprised two women and a few men aged 18 to 49 years. Per donor, three plates each were used for CD4 naive and CD4 memory, two for CD8 naive, and one for CD8 memory. Each donor's leukapheresis produced roughly between about 0.9 and 9.5 billion PBMCs. Different laboratories and diverse techniques were used to prepare libraries and sequence TCR repertoires, to increase sequencing depth and limit assay-specific biases. To estimate repertoire size and how much clonotype sharing occurs between individuals, the study deeply sequenced the blood TCR repertoires of a handful of healthy adults.

TCR CDR3 regions were amplified from genomic DNA by multiplex PCR using the deep immunoSEQ assay. For each cell subset, the extracted genomic DNA was distributed evenly across all wells of several immunoSEQ 96-well plates, and each plate served as one replicate. For sorted subsets, approximately 190 ng genomic DNA, equal to about 30,000 T cell genomes, was loaded into each replicate PCR. Purified libraries were quantified with a Qubit 3.0 fluorometer, sized on a Bioanalyzer 2100, and re-quantified with the KAPA Library Quantification kit. A separate single-read 150-cycle Illumina NextSeq 550 flow cell was used to sequence each immunoSEQ 96-well plate. On the study's bioinformatics: Because the immunoSEQ output held only junctional sequences and lacked quality scores, the filtering could not match the filtering applied to full-length reads. To assign V/J genes and CDR3, sequences were annotated against IMGT germline references using PyIR, a Python wrapper for IgBLAST v1.9. Reads were filtered out if the reads had weak V/J assignments (E-value above 1e-6), no CDR3, stop codons, out-of-frame junctions, or ambiguous translated residues. V3J clonotypes were defined by identical inferred V gene, J gene, and CDR3 amino acid sequence. To compute the percentage overlap between repertoires, the number of shared unique clonotypes was divided by the size of the smaller repertoire. RTK rarefaction, the Chao1 estimator, and Recon v2.1 estimates of unobserved clonotypes were used to assess repertoire richness. OLGA was used to compute generation probabilities for all TCRbeta clonotypes that the gDNA method yielded from a handful of donors. Imported from immuneACCESS, the table was reduced by TCRdb to in-frame sequences with V and J called. These copies leave out some clones; in studies compared against another copy, an unresolved V gene accounts for under half, and the cause of the remainder is not known. That table furnishes V, J and clone size, whereas the DNA furnished D and trimming. Present in this sample are 2 million to 2.5 million clones, 90% to 95% of which were seen just once. The ten top clones hold about 0.41% of the sample.

On the study overall, not on this receptor specifically: Larger estimated clonotype richness was generally found for naive subsets than for memory subsets. Compared with non-shared clonotypes, the clonotypes found in all four sorted-subset donors had higher generation probabilities. Sampling was restricted to blood, and TCR repertoires in tissues likely differ from the TCR repertoires found in blood. Pairwise subsampling indicated that sequencing depth was expected to affect the degree of clonotype sharing among donors. About 5% of naive CD4, 3.5% of naive CD8, approximately 2.2% of memory CD4, and approximately 0.4% of memory CD8 clonotypes were shared across a few donors. Because the study included only a small number of donors, the genetic and exposure-history diversity represented was limited. Rarefaction of sorted-subset datasets indicated incomplete sequencing despite the large sequencing depth.

The donors were healthy, HIV-negative adults who had no recently reported acute infections or vaccinations. Only Caucasian adults living in Nashville, Tennessee, USA were represented among the donors. CD4+ T cells were enriched by magnetic negative selection, after which naive cells were positively selected on CD45RA and the negative fraction was taken as the memory subset. After blood collection by leukapheresis, PBMCs were isolated using Ficoll-Histopaque density gradient centrifugation and then cryopreserved in the vapor phase of liquid nitrogen. Purity and quantity of every magnetically sorted T cell population were checked by analytical flow cytometry. From each sorted fraction, genomic DNA was isolated and quantified by UV absorbance on a Nanodrop 2000c. In regard to this clone: No antigen is known for it. Within one base of it there is no much larger clone, and no base qualities were kept.

The CDR3 holds 16 amino acids from the cysteine to the phenylalanine. The retained sequence is limited to the CDR3, 48 bases, with the frame set at the first base. Looking up the germline V gene yields CDR1 SGDLS and CDR2 YYNGEE. The junction carries 15 bases between V and J, which are trimmed by 4 bases and 0 bases respectively. The material sequenced was naive CD4+ T cells from PBMCs. Explained via the paper, the cell subset or site label denotes: CD45RA+ positively selected. The source of this sequence is a young man in good health. Some clones in this sample may be carry-over from other donors' samples. Recombination connected TRBV9 to TRBJ2-3; no D gene call is confident. The nucleotide sequence reads as follows: TGTGCCAGCAGCCAATCAGGTTTCTCTAGCACAGATACGCAGTATTTT. It translates as CASSQSGFSSTDTQYF.